What follows are 29 T cell receptor beta chains derived from one specimen sequenced in a study of regulatory T cells in long-lasting Graves disease. Time point here: newly diagnosed GD, antithyroid drugs for less than 3 months. From RNA extracted from PBMCs, the TCR library was made. According to the study, TCR beta libraries were built with iRepertoire HTBI primers and CDR3-region Arm-PCR. MiXCR, applied by TCRdb to the multiplex PCR reads, yields one record per CDR3 protein. Of roughly 350,000 distinct CDR3 sequences in the sample, 16% were seen once. These data also featured in a second study, about T cells in Graves' hyperthyroidism and ophthalmopathy.

Sequenced here: peripheral blood mononuclear cells (PBMCs), sampled at new diagnosis, from a patient treated with antithyroid drugs. Receptors were obtained from a man aged 40-50 years with Graves disease.

This clonotype was seen ten or more times. The V call is TRBV28, the J call TRBJ2-2; D possibly corresponds to TRBD2 (6 bases). Germline V gene sequence: CDR1 MDHEN, CDR2 SYDVKM. Trimming left V 1 base short and J 4 bases short, with 10 bases between. This CDR3 comprises 15 residues. DNA for the CDR3: TGTGCCAGCAGTTTATCCGGGGGAGCCACCGGGGAGCTGTTTTTT. Its protein is CASSLSGGATGELFF.

With respect to this clonotype: A single base separates this from a much larger clone, so it may be a read error. The CDR3 sequence is CASSQAWRGGSEEAQYF. CDR3 sequence (DNA): TGTGCCAGCAGCCAAGCATGGCGGGGGGGCTCAGAAGAGGCCCAGTACTTC. The chain couples TRBV7-9 to TRBJ2-5, with 9 bases fitting TRBD2. CDR3 length equals 17 residues. The V gene's germline CDR1 is SEHNR and CDR2 FQNEAQ (reference sequence). Full variable domain (remainder filled in from reference TRBV7-9 and TRBJ2-5): DTGVSQNPRHKITKRGQNVTFRCDPISEHNRLYWYRQTLGQGPEFLTYFQNEAQLEKSRLLSDRFSAERPKGSFSTLEIQRTEQGDSAMYLCASSQAWRGGSEEAQYFGPGTRLLVL.

This clonotype was recorded at least ten times. V gene TRBV2 combines with J gene TRBJ1-2; 12 nucleotides align to TRBD1. Germline V lookup: CDR1 SNHLY, CDR2 FYNNEI. V lost 8 bases, J lost 3 bases, and 4 bases stayed unmatched. The CDR3 contains 14 residues. CDR3 coding DNA: TGTGCCAGCGGGACAGGGGGCGCGGACTATGGCTACACCTTC. It specifies CASGTGGADYGYTF.

About this clonotype: This may stem from a read error, because a much larger clone lies one nucleotide away. The chain joins TRBV20-1 to TRBJ1-2; the D gene is possibly TRBD1 (5 bases). Germline CDR1 DFQATT, CDR2 SNEGSKA (reference sequence). V was trimmed by 5 bases and J by 4 bases, leaving 20 bases between them. The CDR3 extends over 15 amino acids. CDR3 protein: CSAGSESVGAYGYTF. CDR3 in DNA: TGCAGTGCTGGCTCAGAGAGCGTAGGGGCCTATGGCTACACCTTC.

The rearrangement links TRBV20-1 to TRBJ1-2; tentatively, D is TRBD1 (5 bases). Trimming removed 1 base from V and 4 bases from J, with 19 bases in between. The CDR3 has 16 residues. Germline CDR1 is DFQATT and CDR2 is SNEGSKA (reference sequence). CDR3 in DNA: TGCAGTGCTAGAGGGATAGTGGGTGGGACCACCTATGGCTACACCTTC. This encodes CSARGIVGGTTYGYTF.

There are many counts of this clonotype. This chain connects TRBV20-1 to TRBJ2-1; tentatively, D is TRBD1 or TRBD2 (5 bases each). This CDR3 is 16 amino acids long. Trimming shortened V by 0 bases and J by 3 bases, and 15 bases separated the two germline ends. From germline, CDR1 is DFQATT and CDR2 SNEGSKA (reference sequence). This chain's CDR3 is CSARDRARGSYNEQFF. DNA of the CDR3: TGCAGTGCTAGAGATCGGGCTCGGGGCAGCTACAATGAGCAGTTCTTC.

This clonotype was recorded many times. The V call is TRBV3-1, the J call TRBJ2-1; D remains unclear. Germline V gene lookup returns CDR1 LGHDT and CDR2 YNNKEL (reference sequence). CDR3 length equals 15 residues. V gave up 3 bases and J gave up 8 bases, with 17 bases separating them. This CDR3 is CASSHLGPLRDEQFF. In DNA form, the CDR3 reads TGTGCCAGCAGCCATCTAGGACCTCTTAGGGATGAGCAGTTCTTC.

A word on this clonotype: This clone may be a read error of a much larger clone one base away. The CDR3 DNA sequence: TGTGTCAGCTCACGGGTCGATCAGCCCCAGCATTTT. Protein sequence: CVSSRVDQPQHF. The chain uses TRBV18 and TRBJ1-5; D unresolved. This CDR3 comprises 12 residues. CDR1 KGHSH and CDR2 LQKENI come from the germline V gene.

The CDR3 sequence: CAISEGVGLITDTQYF. The CDR3 region has the DNA TGTGCCATCAGTGAGGGGGTGGGCCTCATCACAGATACGCAGTATTTT. The chain is built from TRBV10-3 and TRBJ2-3, with no clear D. V shed 2 bases and J shed 2 bases, with 14 bases lying between them. Germline V gene data show CDR1 as ENHRY and CDR2 as SYGVKD. The CDR3 loop spans 16 amino acids.

This clonotype was recorded at least ten times. The gene calls are TRBV12-3 or TRBV12-4 and TRBJ2-7; perhaps TRBD1 as D (5 bases). This CDR3 has 14 residues. The V end lost 8 bases, the J end lost 5 bases, and 19 bases lay between the germline ends. CDR3 protein: CASLPAGWGDEQYF. The CDR3 DNA sequence: TGTGCCAGCCTCCCGGCAGGGTGGGGCGACGAGCAGTACTTC.

Many counts were recorded for this clonotype. The chain joins TRBV28 to TRBJ1-5, with TRBD1 matching 7 bases. The CDR3 extends over 14 amino acids. Per germline, CDR1 MDHEN and CDR2 SYDVKM. V shed 5 bases, J shed 5 bases, and the junction held 6 bases outside the gene matches. Here the CDR3 DNA reads TGTGCCAGCAGTCCCGTCGACAGGGATCAGCCCCAGCATTTT. This encodes CASSPVDRDQPQHF.

This clonotype was picked up many times. The chain combines TRBV5-1 with TRBJ1-2, with 8 bases matching TRBD1. Germline CDR1 is SGHRS and CDR2 is YFSETQ. The CDR3 covers 15 residues. V lost 1 base to trimming and J lost 5 bases; unmatched junction nucleotides: 7. The CDR3 bases are TGCGCCAGCAGCTTGAGGTTCCAGGGGGCGTATGGCTACACCTTC. It translates to CASSLRFQGAYGYTF.

This clonotype has at least ten counts. For the CDR3, the DNA is TGTGCCAGCAGCCAAGGGACTGCCCGCGAGCAGTACTTC. The encoded protein is CASSQGTAREQYF. The genes are TRBV4-2 and TRBJ2-7; perhaps TRBD2 as D (5 bases). This CDR3 region has 13 residues. V lost 1 base and J lost 6, with 10 bases in between. Germline-derived CDR1 and CDR2 are LGHNA and YNFKEQ.

The chain couples TRBV20-1 to TRBJ1-6, with D possibly TRBD1 on 5 matching bases. The CDR3 is made up of 13 amino acids. V lost 3 bases, J lost 9 bases, and 12 bases lay in between. Germline CDR1 is DFQATT and CDR2 is SNEGSKA (reference sequence). The chain's CDR3 is CSASETGVSPLHF. As DNA, the CDR3 is TGCAGTGCTAGCGAAACGGGGGTTTCACCCCTCCACTTT.

The chain combines TRBV9 with TRBJ2-1; a possible D gene is TRBD1 (5 bases). This CDR3 has 15 residues. With 3 bases removed from V and 6 bases from J, the gap between germline ends came to 16 bases. CDR1 is SGDLS and CDR2 is YYNGEE in the germline V gene. CDR3 nucleotide sequence: TGTGCCAGCAGCGCCCGCTTTGACAGACTCAATGAGCAGTTCTTC. Encoded protein: CASSARFDRLNEQFF.

This clonotype was seen repeatedly, ten times or more. The J gene is TRBJ1-1, the V gene TRBV20-1, with a weak D call TRBD1 (6 bases). The germline V gene encodes CDR1 DFQATT and CDR2 SNEGSKA (reference sequence). The CDR3 loop spans 14 amino acids. The V and J ends lost 0 bases and 3 bases respectively, with 11 bases between them. The CDR3 reads CSARDLEGDTEAFF. Written as DNA, the CDR3 is TGCAGTGCTAGAGATCTTGAGGGGGACACTGAAGCTTTCTTT.

This clonotype came up a few times. The chain joins TRBV20-1 to TRBJ2-7; TRBD2 might be the D (7 bases). Looked up from germline, CDR1 is DFQATT and CDR2 is SNEGSKA (reference sequence). This CDR3 contains 12 residues. The germline V and J ends were trimmed by 4 bases and 3 bases, with 10 bases remaining between them. The CDR3 DNA reads as TGCAGTGCTAAGAGGGGGGGCTACGAGCAGTACTTC. Its translation: CSAKRGGYEQYF.

This clonotype was seen ten or more times. CDR3 sequence: CAILSGGAADTQYF. The CDR3 DNA sequence: TGTGCCATCTTGAGCGGGGGGGCAGCAGATACGCAGTATTTT. The V and J genes are TRBV10-3 and TRBJ2-3; 10 bases line up with TRBD2. CDR1 and CDR2 (germline): ENHRY, SYGVKD. V was pared by 8 bases and J by 4 bases, with 6 bases of the junction left unmatched. This CDR3 has 14 residues.

This clonotype appeared many times. The chain carries TRBV11-3 and TRBJ2-7; D is possibly TRBD1 (6 bases). Trimming pared 3 bases from V and 6 bases from J, leaving 21 bases between. This CDR3 comprises 16 residues. The germline V gene has CDR1 SGHNT and CDR2 YENEEA. CDR3 in amino acids: CASSFPRRGHWSEQYF. Here the CDR3 DNA reads TGTGCCAGCAGCTTTCCACGCAGGGGTCATTGGAGCGAGCAGTACTTC.

This clonotype was detected a few times. V usage is TRBV7-3 and J usage is TRBJ2-5; 7 nucleotides agree with TRBD2. The ends lost 5 bases at V and 5 bases at J; junction bases unmatched: 11. CDR1 and CDR2 from the germline V gene are SGHTA and FQGTGA. The CDR3 covers 15 residues. CDR3 bases: TGTGCCAGCAGCCCCGCGGGCGGGGGATCGGAGACCCAGTACTTC. Translated: CASSPAGGGSETQYF.

This rearrangement joins TRBV19 to TRBJ1-1, with D possibly being TRBD1 (5 bases). Germline lookup yields CDR1 LNHDA and CDR2 SQIVND (reference sequence). V dropped 7 bases and J dropped 1 base, with 22 bases sitting between them. The CDR3 consists of 17 residues. CDR3 nucleotide sequence: TGTGCCAGTAAGTTTGCGAGCCCCGACAGAGAGAACACTGAAGCTTTCTTT. Its protein is CASKFASPDRENTEAFF.

This clonotype was counted ten times or more. In nucleotides, the CDR3 is TGCGCCAGCAGCCTTTCTATCGGGACTATGAGACTCTACGAGCAGTACTTC. Amino acid sequence: CASSLSIGTMRLYEQYF. V usage is TRBV4-1 and J usage is TRBJ2-7, with 7 positions matching TRBD2. Trimming at V came to 4 bases and at J to 3 bases, leaving 15 bases not matched to a gene. This CDR3 contains 17 residues. Germline lookup yields CDR1 MGHRA and CDR2 YSYEKL.

Points on this clonotype: A much larger clone lies one base from this, so it may be a read error. The V gene is TRBV9, the J gene TRBJ2-1; D is ambiguous. Germline CDR1 is SGDLS and CDR2 is YYNGEE. CDR3 size: 13 residues. As DNA, the CDR3 is TGTGCCAGCAGCGTAGGTCCGAGTGATGAGCAGCTCTTC. It translates to CASSVGPSDEQLF.

This clonotype was detected once. Its ends do not fully match the called genes, so a read error is possible. The V gene is TRBV4-1, the J gene TRBJ1-1; D may be TRBD1 (6 bases). The germline V gene has CDR1 MGHRA and CDR2 YSYEKL. This CDR3 is 16 amino acids long. CDR3 amino acids: CAGSQYPDRLNTEAFF. For the CDR3, the DNA is TGTGCCGGCAGCCAATACCCGGACAGACTAAACACTGAAGCTTTCTTT.

The genes are TRBV18 and TRBJ1-1, with 12 bases lining up with TRBD1. This CDR3 region has 20 residues. The V gene's germline CDR1 is KGHSH and CDR2 LQKENI. V was clipped by 1 base and J by 5 bases; unmatched bases: 17. CDR3 bases: TGTGCCAGCTCACCACAAAGGGAAGGAGGGACAGGGGGCTGGAGGACTGAAGCTTTCTTT. The encoded protein is CASSPQREGGTGGWRTEAFF.

This clonotype was observed at least ten times. This rearrangement joins TRBV27 to TRBJ2-1; D is possibly TRBD1 (5 bases). CDR3 length equals 12 residues. Germline loops: CDR1 MNHEY, CDR2 SMNVEV (reference sequence). V was cut by 2 bases and J by 8 bases, with 7 bases left in between. Written as DNA, the CDR3 is TGTGCCAGCAGTTTAAAGGGGTATGAGCAGTTCTTC. Its translation is CASSLKGYEQFF.

This clonotype was detected many times. CDR3 amino acids: CASSFGVGTAANEKLFF. The CDR3, as DNA: TGTGCCAGCAGCTTTGGGGTCGGGACGGCGGCTAATGAAAAACTGTTTTTT. The V and J genes are TRBV9 and TRBJ1-4; D might be TRBD1 (5 bases). Germline CDR1 reads SGDLS; CDR2 reads YYNGEE. The length of the CDR3 is 17 residues. V lost 4 bases, J lost 3 bases, and 19 bases lay in between.

The sample holds many counts of this clonotype. The chain has TRBV7-2 and TRBJ2-2; D possibly matches TRBD1 or TRBD2 (6 bases each). Trimming left V 8 bases short and J 1 base short, with 14 bases between. The CDR3 sequence is 15 residues long. Germline V gene lookup returns CDR1 SGHTA and CDR2 FQGNSA. CDR3 residues: CASRPGGRNTGELFF. CDR3 coding DNA: TGTGCCAGCCGCCCCGGGGGCCGGAACACCGGGGAGCTGTTTTTT. Drawing the rest from reference TRBV7-2 and TRBJ2-2, the complete variable domain is GAGVSQSPSNKVTEKGKDVELRCDPISGHTALYWYRQSLGQGLEFLIYFQGNSAPDKSGLPSDRFSAERTGGSVSTLTIQRTQQEDSAVYLCASRPGGRNTGELFFGEGSRLTVL.

This clonotype has at least ten counts. The rearrangement joins TRBV11-3 to TRBJ2-1; D may be TRBD2 (6 bases). With 1 base removed from V and 7 bases from J, the gap between germline ends came to 17 bases. This CDR3 contains 16 residues. Per germline, CDR1 SGHNT and CDR2 YENEEA. Written as DNA, the CDR3 is TGTGCCAGCAGCTTAGGCGGGATGTACCCCTCTAATGAGCAGTTCTTC. This translates into CASSLGGMYPSNEQFF. Filled out from reference TRBV11-3 and TRBJ2-1, the complete variable domain reads EAGVVQSPRYKIIEKKQPVAFWCNPISGHNTLYWYLQNLGQGPELLIRYENEEAVDDSQLPKDRFSAERLKGVDSTLKIQPAELGDSAVYLCASSLGGMYPSNEQFFGPGTRLTVL.